These T cell receptor beta chains were read from a single sample in a study of T cells after yellow fever vaccination. TCRdb fed the 5' RACE reads into MiXCR, producing one record per CDR3 protein. The profile shows some 420,000 distinct CDR3 sequences, 18% of them singletons. The input for sequencing was PBMCs, taken before the yellow fever booster vaccination. These receptors all come from a man between 18 and 35 years old who received the YFV17D yellow fever vaccine. Each CDR3 is given with its conserved first and last residue. Fields, in order: J gene, V gene, clone size, D gene, CDR3 protein, CDR3 DNA. D genes are given only for firm matches. The listing skips clone size in some rows; elsewhere it reads once, few, many or a size class.

j_gene: TRBJ2-7; v_gene: TRBV5-1; abundance: .; d_gene: .; CDR3aa: CASRQDGGFYEQYF; CDR3nt: TGCGCCAGCAGACAAGACGGAGGGTTCTACGAGCAGTACTTC
j_gene: TRBJ2-5; v_gene: TRBV28; abundance: .; d_gene: TRBD2; CDR3aa: CASSTVAGGPIETQYF; CDR3nt: TGTGCCAGCAGTACGGTAGCGGGGGGGCCCATAGAGACCCAGTACTTC
j_gene: TRBJ2-7; v_gene: TRBV4-3; abundance: .; d_gene: .; CDR3aa: CASSQEHRSYEQYF; CDR3nt: TGCGCCAGCAGCCAAGAACACAGGAGCTACGAGCAGTACTTC
j_gene: TRBJ1-4; v_gene: TRBV9; abundance: .; d_gene: .; CDR3aa: CASSAPGMNEKLFF; CDR3nt: TGTGCCAGCAGCGCCCCCGGGATGAATGAAAAACTGTTTTTT
j_gene: TRBJ1-1; v_gene: TRBV5-4; abundance: .; d_gene: .; CDR3aa: CASSPGGLREAFF; CDR3nt: TGTGCCAGCAGCCCGGGGGGGTTACGGGAAGCTTTCTTT
j_gene: TRBJ2-3; v_gene: TRBV7-2; abundance: few; d_gene: TRBD1; CDR3aa: CASSLTGGSFDTDTQYF; CDR3nt: TGTGCCAGCAGCTTAACAGGGGGGTCCTTCGACACAGATACGCAGTATTTT
j_gene: TRBJ1-2; v_gene: TRBV6-4; abundance: .; d_gene: .; CDR3aa: CASSDKGRTYGYTF; CDR3nt: TGTGCCAGCAGTGACAAGGGACGGACTTATGGCTACACCTTC
j_gene: TRBJ2-7; v_gene: TRBV19; abundance: .; d_gene: .; CDR3aa: CASSTFGGEEQYF; CDR3nt: TGTGCCAGTAGTACGTTTGGGGGCGAAGAGCAGTACTTC
j_gene: TRBJ1-6; v_gene: TRBV6-5; abundance: many; d_gene: .; CDR3aa: CASSKQGLIENSPLHF; CDR3nt: TGTGCCAGCAGTAAACAGGGTTTAATCGAGAATTCACCCCTCCACTTT
j_gene: TRBJ2-4; v_gene: TRBV7-2; abundance: many; d_gene: TRBD2; CDR3aa: CASSFTSGGALGNIQYF; CDR3nt: TGTGCCAGCAGCTTTACTAGCGGGGGGGCTCTAGGAAACATTCAGTACTTC
j_gene: TRBJ1-5; v_gene: TRBV6-2/TRBV6-3; abundance: many; d_gene: .; CDR3aa: CASNFRLNRHDQPQHF; CDR3nt: TGTGCCAGTAATTTTCGGCTAAACAGGCACGATCAGCCCCAGCATTTT
j_gene: TRBJ1-3; v_gene: TRBV19; abundance: .; d_gene: .; CDR3aa: CASSIGGISGNTIYF; CDR3nt: TGTGCCAGTAGTATAGGCGGAATCTCTGGAAACACCATATATTTT
j_gene: TRBJ1-2; v_gene: TRBV7-6; abundance: .; d_gene: TRBD1; CDR3aa: CASSLTGGPNYGYTF; CDR3nt: TGTGCCAGCAGCTTAACAGGGGGCCCTAACTATGGCTACACCTTC
j_gene: TRBJ2-2; v_gene: TRBV7-2; abundance: few; d_gene: TRBD1; CDR3aa: CASSLNSRTGGAAGELFF; CDR3nt: TGTGCCAGCAGCTTAAATTCCCGAACAGGGGGCGCCGCCGGGGAGCTGTTTTTT
j_gene: TRBJ2-2; v_gene: TRBV6-5; abundance: many; d_gene: .; CDR3aa: CASRAGGELFF; CDR3nt: TGTGCCAGCCGTGCGGGCGGGGAGCTGTTTTTT
j_gene: TRBJ1-1; v_gene: TRBV5-1; abundance: .; d_gene: .; CDR3aa: CASSLAMGDGTEAFF; CDR3nt: TGCGCCAGCAGCTTGGCCATGGGGGATGGTACTGAAGCTTTCTTT